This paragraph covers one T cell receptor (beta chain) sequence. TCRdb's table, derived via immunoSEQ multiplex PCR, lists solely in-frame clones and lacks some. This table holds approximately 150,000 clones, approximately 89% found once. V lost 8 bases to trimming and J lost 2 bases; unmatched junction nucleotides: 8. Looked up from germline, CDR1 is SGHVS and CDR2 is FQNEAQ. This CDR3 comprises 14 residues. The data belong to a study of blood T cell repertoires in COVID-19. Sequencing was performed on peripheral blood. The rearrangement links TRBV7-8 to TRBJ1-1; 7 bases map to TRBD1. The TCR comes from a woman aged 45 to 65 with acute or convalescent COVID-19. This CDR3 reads CASATGTANTEAFF. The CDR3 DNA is TGTGCCAGCGCGACCGGGACAGCAAACACTGAAGCTTTCTTT.